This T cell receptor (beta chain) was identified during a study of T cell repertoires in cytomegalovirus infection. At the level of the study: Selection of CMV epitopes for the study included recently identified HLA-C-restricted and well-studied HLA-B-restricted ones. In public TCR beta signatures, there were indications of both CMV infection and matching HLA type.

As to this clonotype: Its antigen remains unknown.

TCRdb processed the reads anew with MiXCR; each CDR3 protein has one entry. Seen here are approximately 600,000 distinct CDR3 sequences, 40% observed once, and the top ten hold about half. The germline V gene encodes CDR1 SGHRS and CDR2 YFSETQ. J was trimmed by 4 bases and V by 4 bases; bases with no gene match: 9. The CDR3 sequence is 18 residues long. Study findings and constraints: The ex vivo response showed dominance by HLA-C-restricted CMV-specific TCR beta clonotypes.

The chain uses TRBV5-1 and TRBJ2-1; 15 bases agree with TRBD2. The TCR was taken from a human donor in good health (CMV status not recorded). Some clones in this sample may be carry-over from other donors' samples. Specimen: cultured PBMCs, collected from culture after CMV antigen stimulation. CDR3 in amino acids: CASSPQGTSGGQYNEQFF. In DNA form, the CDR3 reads TGCGCCAGCAGCCCGCAAGGGACTAGCGGGGGGCAATACAATGAGCAGTTCTTC.